The 12 T cell receptor beta chains given below trace back to one sample, sequenced in a study of technical replicates of blood from four donors. Sequencing used immunoSEQ multiplex PCR; TCRdb keeps in-frame clones, though not all of them. The sample holds 70,000 to 75,000 clones, around 95% seen once. The source material was T cells isolated from PBMCs. The source of these receptors is a human donor in good health.

V gene TRBV2 combines with J gene TRBJ1-5; D call uncertain. The CDR3 length is 12 residues. Looked up from germline, CDR1 is SNHLY and CDR2 is FYNNEI. The V and J ends lost 6 bases and 6 bases respectively, with 9 bases between them. The CDR3 loop reads CASSLYIQPQHF. The CDR3 DNA reads TGTGCCAGCAGCTTATATATTCAGCCCCAGCATTTT. Full variable domain (rest looked up from reference TRBV2 and TRBJ1-5): EPEVTQTPSHQVTQMGQEVILRCVPISNHLYFYWYRQILGQKVEFLVSFYNNEISEKSEIFDDQFSVERPDGSNFTLKIRSTKLEDSAMYFCASSLYIQPQHFGDGTRLSIL.

The V call is TRBV4-1, the J call TRBJ2-7; 10 bases are shared with TRBD1. Looked up from germline, CDR1 is MGHRA and CDR2 is YSYEKL. This CDR3 has 16 residues. V gave up 5 bases and J gave up 3 bases; unmatched junction bases: 10. The CDR3 DNA reads TGCGCCAGCAGCTTCGGGGGGGGGACAGGGGACTACGAGCAGTACTTC. Its translation is CASSFGGGTGDYEQYF.

Only one count was recorded for this clone. The rearrangement uses TRBV5-6 and TRBJ1-1; D is uncertain. The V gene's germline CDR1 is SGHDT and CDR2 YYEEEE. This CDR3 is 13 amino acids long. V lost 1 base, J lost 4 bases, and 8 bases lay in between. DNA for the CDR3: TGTGCCAGCAGCTTGAACCGGGGCACTGAAGCTTTCTTT. Encoded protein: CASSLNRGTEAFF. Drawing the rest from reference TRBV5-6 and TRBJ1-1, the complete variable domain is DAGVTQSPTHLIKTRGQQVTLRCSPKSGHDTVSWYQQALGQGPQFIFQYYEEEERQRGNFPDRFSGHQFPNYSSELNVNALLLGDSALYLCASSLNRGTEAFFGQGTRLTVV.

The chain has TRBV19 and TRBJ1-5; maybe TRBD1 (5 bases). Trimming shortened V by 3 bases and J by 1 base, and 13 bases separated the two germline ends. Germline values: CDR1 LNHDA, CDR2 SQIVND (reference sequence). This CDR3 has 16 residues. CDR3 region: CASSIQGSRSNQPQHF. CDR3 bases: TGTGCCAGTAGTATCCAGGGTTCTCGGAGCAATCAGCCCCAGCATTTT.

The rearrangement joins TRBV6-6 to TRBJ2-3, with a tentative D call TRBD1 (6 bases). This CDR3 spans 13 amino acids. Germline V CDR1 and CDR2: MNHNY, SVGAGI (reference sequence). V lost 6 bases to trimming and J lost 6 bases, with 13 bases between them. The DNA of the CDR3 is TGTGCCAGCAGCCTCCTCAGGGGTGATACGCAGTATTTT. Residues: CASSLLRGDTQYF.

The chain recombines TRBV29-1 with TRBJ2-1, with 10 bases aligning to TRBD2. The germline CDR1 and CDR2 sequences are SQVTM and ANQGSEA. The CDR3 has 14 residues. V trimming: 7 bases; J trimming: 6 bases; junction bases outside the gene matches: 9. The CDR3 coding sequence is TGCAGCGCCGGTTTATCTAGCGGGAGCAATGAGCAGTTCTTC. This gives the protein CSAGLSSGSNEQFF.

The table lists this clone with a count of one. The chain uses TRBV20-1 and TRBJ2-3; D is ambiguous. The germline V gene has CDR1 DFQATT and CDR2 SNEGSKA (reference sequence). Trimming removed 0 bases at V and 8 bases at J, with 6 bases between. The CDR3 spans 11 residues. The DNA of the CDR3 is TGCAGTGCTAGAGACCGGGTTACGCAGTATTTT. It encodes CSARDRVTQYF.

V and J are TRBV4-1 and TRBJ2-7, with unresolved D. Germline V CDR1 and CDR2: MGHRA, YSYEKL. This CDR3 region has 13 residues. Trimming cost V 0 bases and J 3 bases, with 6 bases left between them. The CDR3 spells CASSQEVLYEQYF. The CDR3 region has the DNA TGCGCCAGCAGCCAAGAGGTACTCTACGAGCAGTACTTC.

CDR3 sequence: CASSSALRTGKNQPQHF. For the CDR3, the DNA is TGTGCCAGCAGCTCGGCCCTCAGGACAGGGAAAAATCAGCCCCAGCATTTT. The chain has TRBV5-8 and TRBJ1-5, with 8 bases fitting TRBD1. J gave up 4 bases and V 3 bases, and 12 bases lay outside the gene matches. The length of the CDR3 is 17 residues. Germline V gene data show CDR1 as SGHTS and CDR2 as YDEGEE.

The chain employs TRBV7-8 and TRBJ2-3, with 7 bases matching TRBD1. V gave up 7 bases and J gave up 0 bases; unmatched junction bases: 13. Germline-derived CDR1 and CDR2 are SGHVS and FQNEAQ. The CDR3 is 17 amino acids. CDR3 region: CASTLPVRGYSTDTQYF. CDR3 DNA: TGTGCCAGCACCCTTCCCGTCAGGGGGTATAGCACAGATACGCAGTATTTT.

The J gene is TRBJ2-7, the V gene TRBV5-8, with D perhaps matching TRBD1 (5 bases). V lost 0 bases, J lost 5 bases, and 9 bases lay in between. From germline, CDR1 is SGHTS and CDR2 YDEGEE. The CDR3 totals 13 residues. The CDR3 DNA sequence: TGTGCCAGCAGCTTGGAAGACAGTAACGAGCAGTACTTC. This translates into CASSLEDSNEQYF.

V and J are TRBV19 and TRBJ2-7; 7 positions agree with TRBD1. V gave up 6 bases and J gave up 3 bases; unmatched junction bases: 8. The CDR3 has 14 residues. CDR1 and CDR2 from the germline V gene are LNHDA and SQIVND (reference sequence). CDR3 nucleotides: TGTGCCAGTAGGGGACAGTACTCTGACTACGAGCAGTACTTC. This sequence encodes CASRGQYSDYEQYF.